This entry describes one T cell receptor beta chain. Its antigen remains unknown. The assay was immunoSEQ multiplex PCR, and TCRdb's table has in-frame clones only and misses some. In the table there are about 64,000 clones, about 95% of which are singletons. CDR1 is GTSNPN, CDR2 SVGIG, per germline (reference sequence). Trimming stripped 5 bases from V and 2 bases from J, with 6 bases between. The CDR3 is 11 residues long. This specimen comes from a study of cytomegalovirus exposure and HLA in healthy donors. Whole-study results and caveats: A list of approximately 150 TCR beta chains associated with cytomegalovirus was given.

V is TRBV30 and J is TRBJ2-5; D is possibly TRBD2 (5 bases). Sequencing was carried out using PBMCs. The clonotype comes from a woman between 18 and 29 years old in good health and CMV-seropositive. CDR3 DNA: TGTGCCTGGGGACTGCAAGAGACCCAGTACTTC. Protein product: CAWGLQETQYF.